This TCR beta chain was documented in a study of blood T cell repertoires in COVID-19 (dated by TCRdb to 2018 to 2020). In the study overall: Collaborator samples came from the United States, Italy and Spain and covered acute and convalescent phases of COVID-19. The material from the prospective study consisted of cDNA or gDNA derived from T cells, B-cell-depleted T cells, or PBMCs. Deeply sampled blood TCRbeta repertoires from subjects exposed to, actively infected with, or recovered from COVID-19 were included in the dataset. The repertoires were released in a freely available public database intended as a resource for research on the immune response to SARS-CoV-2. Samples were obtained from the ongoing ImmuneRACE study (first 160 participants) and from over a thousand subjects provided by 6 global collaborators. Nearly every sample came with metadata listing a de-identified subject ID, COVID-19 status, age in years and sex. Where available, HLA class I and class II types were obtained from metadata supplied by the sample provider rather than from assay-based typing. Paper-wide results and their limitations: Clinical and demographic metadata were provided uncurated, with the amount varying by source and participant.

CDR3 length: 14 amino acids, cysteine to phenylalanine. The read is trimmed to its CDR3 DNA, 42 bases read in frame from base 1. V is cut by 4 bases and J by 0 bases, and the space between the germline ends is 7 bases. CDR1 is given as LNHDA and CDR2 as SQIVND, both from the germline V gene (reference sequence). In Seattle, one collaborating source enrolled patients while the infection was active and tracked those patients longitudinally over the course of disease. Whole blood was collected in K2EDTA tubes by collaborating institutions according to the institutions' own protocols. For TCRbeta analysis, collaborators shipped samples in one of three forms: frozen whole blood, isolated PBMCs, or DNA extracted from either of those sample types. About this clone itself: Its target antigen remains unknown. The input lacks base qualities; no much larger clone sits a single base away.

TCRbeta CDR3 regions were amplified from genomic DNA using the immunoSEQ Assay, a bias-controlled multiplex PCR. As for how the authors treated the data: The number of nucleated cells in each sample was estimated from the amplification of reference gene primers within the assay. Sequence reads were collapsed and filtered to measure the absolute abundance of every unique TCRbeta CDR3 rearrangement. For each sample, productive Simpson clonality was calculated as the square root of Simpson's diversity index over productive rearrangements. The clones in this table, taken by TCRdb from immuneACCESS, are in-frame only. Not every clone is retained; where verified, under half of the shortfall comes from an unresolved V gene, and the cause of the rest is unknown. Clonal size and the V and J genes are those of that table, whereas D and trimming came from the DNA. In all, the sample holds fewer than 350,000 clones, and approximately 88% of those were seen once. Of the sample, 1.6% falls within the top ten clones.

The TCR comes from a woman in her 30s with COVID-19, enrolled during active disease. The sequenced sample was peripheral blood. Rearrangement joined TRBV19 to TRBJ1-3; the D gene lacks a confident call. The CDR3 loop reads CASSSWSSGNTIYF. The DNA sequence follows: TGTGCCAGTAGTAGTTGGAGCTCTGGAAACACCATATATTTT.